Shown below are 2 T cell receptor beta chains from a single sample sequenced in a study of blood T cell repertoires in COVID-19. The repertoire was sequenced with immunoSEQ multiplex PCR; TCRdb's copy has only in-frame clones and lacks some. The sample records 50,000 or so clones, around 82% being singletons. The sequenced material came from peripheral blood. All receptors come from a man in his forties or fifties with acute or convalescent COVID-19.

A single count supports this clone. The chain has TRBV5-1 and TRBJ2-7; possibly TRBD1 for D (5 bases). Trimming removed 0 bases at V and 2 bases at J, with 12 bases between. This CDR3 comprises 15 residues. The germline CDR1 and CDR2 sequences are SGHRS and YFSETQ. The CDR3: CASSLATGRPYEQYF. The CDR3 bases are TGCGCCAGCAGCTTGGCCACAGGCCGACCCTACGAGCAGTACTTC.

The chain is built from TRBV7-3 and TRBJ2-2; TRBD2 matches at 8 bases. This CDR3 has 14 amino acids. Germline CDR1 reads SGHTA; CDR2 reads FQGTGA. The J segment lost 7 bases and the V segment lost 4 bases, leaving 5 bases of the junction unmatched. The CDR3: CASSSGGAGGELFF. For the CDR3, the DNA is TGTGCCAGCAGCTCCGGGGGGGCAGGCGGGGAGCTGTTTTTT.